This TCR beta chain was profiled in a study of T cell changes during pregnancy in multiple sclerosis. J lost 10 bases, V lost 4 bases, and 6 bases had no gene match. This CDR3 is 12 amino acids long. Germline V CDR1 and CDR2: SGHRS, YFSETQ. Measured with immunoSEQ multiplex PCR; TCRdb has only the in-frame clones, and not every one. The table has approximately 89,000 clones, 94% seen once. This clonotype originated in a female donor in good health, enrolled as a control in a pregnancy study. V and J are TRBV5-1 and TRBJ2-3; 7 positions agree with TRBD1. The sequencing here drew on peripheral blood, taken after pregnancy. The CDR3 loop reads CASSVTGVSQYF. The CDR3 DNA reads as TGCGCCAGCAGCGTTACAGGGGTCTCGCAGTATTTT. Filled out from reference TRBV5-1 and TRBJ2-3, the complete variable domain reads KAGVTQTPRYLIKTRGQQVTLSCSPISGHRSVSWYQQTPGQGLQFLFEYFSETQRNKGNFPGRFSGRQFSNSRSEMNVSTLELGDSALYLCASSVTGVSQYFGPGTRLTVL.